Below, one T cell receptor beta chain is given with its context. This specimen belongs to a study of cytomegalovirus exposure and HLA in healthy donors. The PCR made use of 60 Vbeta and 13 Jbeta primers. TCRdb's copy holds only in-frame clones and misses some; the assay was immunoSEQ multiplex PCR. This sample's clone table lists about 160,000 clones. The germline V gene has CDR1 SGHTA and CDR2 FQGTGA. V shed 5 bases, J shed 4 bases, and the junction held 8 bases outside the gene matches. The CDR3 sequence is 15 residues long. The sample taken for sequencing was PBMCs. This chain joins TRBV7-3 and TRBJ2-5; 9 positions agree with TRBD2. This TCR was sampled from a man aged 25 to 45 in good health and CMV-seronegative. CDR3 sequence: CASSPGGREGETQYF. The CDR3 bases are TGTGCCAGCAGCCCGGGCGGGAGGGAAGGAGAGACCCAGTACTTC.